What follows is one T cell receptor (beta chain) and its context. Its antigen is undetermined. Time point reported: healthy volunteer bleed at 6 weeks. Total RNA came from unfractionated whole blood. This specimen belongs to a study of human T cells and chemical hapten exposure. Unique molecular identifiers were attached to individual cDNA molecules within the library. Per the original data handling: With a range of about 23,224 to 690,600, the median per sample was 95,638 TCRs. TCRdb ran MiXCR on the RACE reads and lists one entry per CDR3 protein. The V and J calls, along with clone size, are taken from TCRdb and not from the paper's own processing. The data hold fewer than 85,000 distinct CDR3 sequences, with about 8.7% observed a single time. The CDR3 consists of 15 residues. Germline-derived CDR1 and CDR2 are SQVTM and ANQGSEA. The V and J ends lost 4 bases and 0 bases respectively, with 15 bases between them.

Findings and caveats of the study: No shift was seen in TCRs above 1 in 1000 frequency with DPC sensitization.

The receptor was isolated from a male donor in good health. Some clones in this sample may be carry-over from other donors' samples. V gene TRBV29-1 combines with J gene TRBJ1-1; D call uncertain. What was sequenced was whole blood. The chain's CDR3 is CSVVAPLSLNTEAFF. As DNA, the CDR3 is TGCAGCGTTGTGGCACCCTTATCCCTGAACACTGAAGCTTTCTTT.